This TCR beta chain was identified during a study of blood T cell repertoires in COVID-19. Across the whole study: The samples span acute and convalescent COVID-19 from the United States, Italy and Spain.

Original handling: Reference gene primer amplification in the assay estimated nucleated cell counts. Profiling relied on immunoSEQ multiplex PCR, and the TCRdb table lists in-frame clones only, not all of them. The V and J calls and clone size come from that table; D and trimming were worked out from the DNA. The sample has 130,000 to 150,000 clones, around four fifths seen once. The CDR3 runs 15 residues. Looked up from germline, CDR1 is MNHEY and CDR2 is SMNVEV (reference sequence). Between the trimmed V and J ends, which lost 6 bases and 4 bases, there was a span of 18 bases. The V gene is TRBV27, the J gene TRBJ1-1, with D maybe TRBD1 (5 bases). Sequenced sample: peripheral blood. The clonotype originates from a woman aged 40 to 50 with active or convalescent COVID-19. The CDR3 DNA reads TGTGCCAGCAGCCTTTTTCGTGTGGGGCTCACTGAAGCTTTCTTT. Translating gives CASSLFRVGLTEAFF.